This TCR beta chain was sequenced in a study of control samples from healthy donors and cancer patients. The CDR3 totals 15 residues. V lost 6 bases and J 1 base, leaving 15 bases between the germline ends. CDR1 is MDHEN, CDR2 SYDVKM, per germline. Sequencing was performed with immunoSEQ multiplex PCR; in TCRdb, only in-frame clones are kept and a portion is missing. Its table lists approximately 190,000 clones. This rearrangement joins TRBV28 to TRBJ1-1, with D possibly matching TRBD1 (5 bases). This sequence was found in a woman aged 25-40 years in good health. The source material was blood. DNA of the CDR3: TGTGCCAGCAGCTTGACGTCAAGGGGGAACACTGAAGCTTTCTTT. This translates into CASSLTSRGNTEAFF.